This TCR beta chain emerged from a study of blood T cells in healthy people across ages (dated by TCRdb to between 2014 and 2016). Regarding the complete study: In model experiments, template switching captured about one uniquely barcoded TCR beta cDNA molecule for every two T cells. Using deep sequencing normalized with unique cDNA molecular identifiers, the study measured how TCR beta repertoire diversity changes with age. The donors were split into four age groups: young (average about 15 years), middle-aged (roughly 40), aged (roughly 65) and long-lived (approximately 80). To avoid experimental bias, donors of different ages were randomly spread across the sequencing lanes. The study analyzed two additional independent replicas of 1 million unique cDNA reads from the same blood draw for two donors, one aged 18 to 30 and one aged 80 or older. What the research found in general, with its limitations: Estimates of total diversity based on one million sequenced T cells were considered lower bounds and underestimates. Donor CMV infection status was unknown, potentially confounding age-related changes in expanded clonotypes. The long-lived group showed more naive CD4+ T cells, fewer expanded clones and increased TCR diversity than the aged group, suggesting age selection. The percentage of naive T cells measured by flow cytometry correlated strongly with observed TCR beta diversity. Since profiling was done on bulk unsorted PBMCs, naive and antigen-experienced compartments could not be conclusively compared. As age increased, observed TCR beta diversity per million T cells dropped in a roughly linear way, and a significant reduction was already evident by age around 41.

This clonotype was detected only a few times. No cognate antigen has been identified for it. At one end the junction does not follow the germline gene, possibly because of a read error. Donors were 35 to 40 systemically healthy Caucasian individuals from Russia aged 6 to 90 years. Each donor gave ten milliliters of peripheral blood, drawn into EDTA-treated Vacutainer tubes. PBMCs were isolated by Ficoll-Paque density-gradient centrifugation, with at least 6 million obtained per sample. Trizol reagent was used to extract total RNA from PBMCs, with at least 5.5 micrograms per sample. The percentages of naive CD45RAhigh/CD27high T cells were determined by flow cytometry on a PBMC aliquot from every donor. Preparation of the library involved 5' RACE. Sequencing was carried out with an Illumina HiSeq 2500. A second PCR of 7 to 11 cycles was performed with a sample-barcoded 5' primer and a J-beta primer mix. A unique molecular identifier was introduced onto each TCR beta cDNA molecule by a template-switch 5' adaptor carrying 12 random nucleotides. Each sample yielded at least 2.5 million CDR3-containing paired-end reads. First-strand cDNA was synthesized from all RNA with the Mint cDNA synthesis kit, primed by a TRBC-specific oligonucleotide. Following uracil-DNA glycosylase treatment, all cDNA underwent a first 18-cycle PCR with the universal primers M1SS and BC2_uni_R. Turning to the authors' computational methods: Each sample was normalized by randomly selecting 1 million high-quality reads, each carrying a distinct molecular identifier. Reads sharing molecular identifiers were discarded rather than binned into consensus sequences. MiTCR, set to a Q25 quality threshold and the strictest error-elimination algorithm, was used for CDR3 identification, clonotype clustering and error correction. A nonparametric unseen species model with Euler transformation was used to estimate a lower bound on total TCR beta diversity. TCRdb reanalyzed the raw reads on its own, using fastp at Q25 for trimming and MiXCR for clone calling, and kept in-frame beta chains. Rows with one shared CDR3 protein collapse into an entry with the most common genes and DNA. These V and J calls derive from TCRdb rather than the authors' analysis. The sample yields about 720,000 distinct CDR3 sequences; 22% were counted once. 22% of the sample lies in the top ten.

Sequencing was performed on blood. This TCR was recovered from a man between 65 and 85 years old in good health.

The CDR3 reads CASSLTEAQYF. The nucleotide sequence is TGTGCCAGCAGTTTGACAGAGGCCCAGTACTTC. The chain joins TRBV6-1 to TRBJ2-5, with a tentative D gene TRBD1 over 5 matching bases. CDR1 and CDR2 (MNHNS, SASEGT) derive from the germline V gene. The CDR3 goes from the cysteine to the phenylalanine over 11 residues. This entry keeps only the CDR3 DNA: 33 bases, framed from base 1.